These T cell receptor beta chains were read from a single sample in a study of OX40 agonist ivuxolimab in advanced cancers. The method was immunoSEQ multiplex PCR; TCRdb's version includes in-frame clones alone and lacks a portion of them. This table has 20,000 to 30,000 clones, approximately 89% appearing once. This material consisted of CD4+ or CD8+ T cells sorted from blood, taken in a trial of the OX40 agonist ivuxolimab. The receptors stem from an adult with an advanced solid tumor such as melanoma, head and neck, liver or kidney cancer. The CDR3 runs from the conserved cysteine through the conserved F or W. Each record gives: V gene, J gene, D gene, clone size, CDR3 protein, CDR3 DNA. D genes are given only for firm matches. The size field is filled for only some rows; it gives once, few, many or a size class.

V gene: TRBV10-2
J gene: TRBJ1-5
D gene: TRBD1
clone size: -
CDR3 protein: CASSETQGYNQPQHF
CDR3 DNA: TGCGCCAGCAGTGAGACACAGGGGTACAATCAGCCCCAGCATTTT

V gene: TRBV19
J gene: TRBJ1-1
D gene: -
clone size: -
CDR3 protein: CASSLDSQNTEAFF
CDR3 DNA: TGTGCCAGTAGTTTAGACAGTCAGAACACTGAAGCTTTCTTT

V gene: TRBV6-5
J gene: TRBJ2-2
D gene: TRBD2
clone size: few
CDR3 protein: CASSSGLARNTGELFF
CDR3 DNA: TGTGCCAGCAGTTCTGGACTAGCGCGAAACACCGGGGAGCTGTTTTTT

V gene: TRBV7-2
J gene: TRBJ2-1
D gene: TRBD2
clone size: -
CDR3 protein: CASRFTSGAYNEQFF
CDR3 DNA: TGTGCCAGCAGATTTACTAGCGGGGCCTACAATGAGCAGTTCTTC

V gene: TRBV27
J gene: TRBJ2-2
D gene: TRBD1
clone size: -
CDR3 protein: CASRVLGQGTGELFF
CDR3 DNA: TGTGCCAGCAGAGTTTTGGGACAGGGGACCGGGGAGCTGTTTTTT

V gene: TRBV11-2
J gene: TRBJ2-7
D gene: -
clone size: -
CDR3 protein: CASSASWGSYEQYF
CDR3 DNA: TGTGCCAGCAGCGCGAGCTGGGGCTCCTACGAGCAGTACTTC

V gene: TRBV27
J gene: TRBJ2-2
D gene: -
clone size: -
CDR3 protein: CASSLAGPGGELFF
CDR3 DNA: TGTGCCAGCAGTTTAGCCGGGCCTGGCGGGGAGCTGTTTTTT

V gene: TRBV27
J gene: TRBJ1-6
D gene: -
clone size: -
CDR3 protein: CASSYAGDSPLHF
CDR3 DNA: TGTGCCAGCAGTTATGCGGGAGATTCACCCCTCCACTTT

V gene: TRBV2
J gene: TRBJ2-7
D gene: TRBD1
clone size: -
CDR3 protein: CASSDALRGLSYEQYF
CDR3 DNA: TGTGCCAGCAGTGACGCGCTGAGGGGGCTCTCCTACGAGCAGTACTTC

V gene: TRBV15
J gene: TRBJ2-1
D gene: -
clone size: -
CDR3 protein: CATSKQGGNPYNEQFF
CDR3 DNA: TGTGCCACCAGCAAACAGGGCGGGAATCCCTACAATGAGCAGTTCTTC

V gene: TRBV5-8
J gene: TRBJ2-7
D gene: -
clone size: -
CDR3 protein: CASSLREQYF
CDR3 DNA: TGTGCCAGCAGCTTGAGGGAGCAGTACTTC

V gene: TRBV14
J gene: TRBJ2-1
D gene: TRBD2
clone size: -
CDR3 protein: CASSLRTSGSYNEQFF
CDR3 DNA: TGTGCCAGCAGCCTAAGGACTAGCGGTTCCTACAATGAGCAGTTCTTC

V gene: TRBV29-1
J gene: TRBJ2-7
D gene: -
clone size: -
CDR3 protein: CSVPGPTEQYF
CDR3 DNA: TGCAGCGTTCCGGGCCCCACCGAGCAGTACTTC

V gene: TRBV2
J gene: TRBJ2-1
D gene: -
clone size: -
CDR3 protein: CASRIIEGSYNEQFF
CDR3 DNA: TGTGCCAGCAGAATTATTGAGGGATCTTACAATGAGCAGTTCTTC

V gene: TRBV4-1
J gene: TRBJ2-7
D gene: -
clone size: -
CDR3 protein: CASSQVDSAYEQYF
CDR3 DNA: TGCGCCAGCAGCCAAGTTGACAGTGCCTACGAGCAGTACTTC

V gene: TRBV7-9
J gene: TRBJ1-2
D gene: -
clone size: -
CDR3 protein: CASSLGALYGYTF
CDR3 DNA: TGTGCCAGCAGCCTGGGGGCGTTATATGGCTACACCTTC

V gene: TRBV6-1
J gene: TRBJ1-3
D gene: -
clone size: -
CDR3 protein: CASSESGGTGNTIYF
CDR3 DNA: TGTGCCAGCAGTGAAAGCGGGGGTACAGGAAACACCATATATTTT

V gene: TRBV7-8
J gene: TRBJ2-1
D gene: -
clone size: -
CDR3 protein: CASSLVAGLSYNEQFF
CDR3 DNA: TGTGCCAGCAGCTTAGTCGCGGGTCTGTCCTACAATGAGCAGTTCTTC

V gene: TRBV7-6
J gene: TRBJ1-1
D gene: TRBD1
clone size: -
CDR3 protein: CASSSGQLGNTEAFF
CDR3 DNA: TGTGCCAGCAGCTCGGGACAGCTTGGGAACACTGAAGCTTTCTTT

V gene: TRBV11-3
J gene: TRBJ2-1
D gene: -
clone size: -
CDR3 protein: CASSLRESPYNEQFF
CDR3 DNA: TGTGCCAGCAGCTTACGGGAGAGCCCCTACAATGAGCAGTTCTTC

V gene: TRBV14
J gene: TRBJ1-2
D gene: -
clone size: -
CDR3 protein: CASSQTGSGYTF
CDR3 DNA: TGTGCCAGCAGCCAAACAGGGTCCGGCTACACCTTC

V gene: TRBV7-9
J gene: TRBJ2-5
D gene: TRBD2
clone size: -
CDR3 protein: CASSYSGNQETQYF
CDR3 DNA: TGTGCCAGCAGCTATAGCGGGAATCAAGAGACCCAGTACTTC

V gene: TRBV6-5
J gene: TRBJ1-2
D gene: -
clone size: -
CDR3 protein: CASRAGMNGYTF
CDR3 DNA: TGTGCCAGCAGGGCGGGGATGAATGGCTACACCTTC

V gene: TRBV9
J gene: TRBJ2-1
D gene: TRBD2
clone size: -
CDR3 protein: CASSASGTYNEQFF
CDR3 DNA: TGTGCCAGCAGCGCTAGCGGGACCTACAATGAGCAGTTCTTC

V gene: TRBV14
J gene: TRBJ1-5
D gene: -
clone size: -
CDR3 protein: CASSPGTDSNQPQHF
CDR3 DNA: TGTGCCAGCAGCCCTGGGACGGATAGCAATCAGCCCCAGCATTTT

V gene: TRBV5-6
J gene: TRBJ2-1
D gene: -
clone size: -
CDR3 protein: CASSLASSNEQFF
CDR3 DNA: TGTGCCAGCAGCTTGGCCTCCTCTAATGAGCAGTTCTTC

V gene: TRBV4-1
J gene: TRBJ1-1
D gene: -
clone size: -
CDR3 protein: CASSQGRSEAFF
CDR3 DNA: TGCGCCAGCAGCCAAGGACGGAGTGAAGCTTTCTTT

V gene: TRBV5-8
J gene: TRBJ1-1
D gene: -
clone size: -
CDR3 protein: CASSLAEVWNTEAFF
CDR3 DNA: TGTGCCAGCAGCTTGGCCGAGGTGTGGAACACTGAAGCTTTCTTT

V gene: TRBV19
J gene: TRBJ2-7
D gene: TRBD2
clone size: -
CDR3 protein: CASRHGGAYEQYF
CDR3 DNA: TGTGCCAGTAGACACGGGGGGGCCTACGAGCAGTACTTC

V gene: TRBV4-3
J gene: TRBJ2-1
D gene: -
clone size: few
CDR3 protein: CASSQGGGEQFF
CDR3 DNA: TGCGCCAGCAGCCAGGGGGGCGGGGAGCAGTTCTTC

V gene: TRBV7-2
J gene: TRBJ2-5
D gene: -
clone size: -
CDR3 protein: CASSLYGGYRREAQYF
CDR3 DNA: TGTGCCAGCAGCTTATACGGGGGTTACCGAAGAGAGGCCCAGTACTTC

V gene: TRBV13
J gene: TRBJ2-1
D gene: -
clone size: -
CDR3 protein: CASSRTGNEQFF
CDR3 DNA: TGTGCCAGCAGCCGCACGGGCAATGAGCAGTTCTTC

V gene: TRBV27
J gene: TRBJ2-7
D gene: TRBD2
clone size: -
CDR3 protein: CASSLGTSGNSEQYF
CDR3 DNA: TGTGCCAGCAGTCTCGGGACTAGCGGGAATTCCGAGCAGTACTTC